The 8 T cell receptor beta chains listed next were all sequenced from one sample in a study of blood T cells in healthy people across ages (dated by TCRdb to between 2014 and 2017). Libraries were made using 5' RACE. Reads for this sample came from an Illumina HiSeq 2500. A second PCR of roughly 7 to 12 cycles was run with a J-beta primer mix and a sample-barcoded 5' primer. Clones were called with MiXCR by TCRdb after fastp trimmed the public reads at Q25, and only in-frame beta chains were retained. CDR3 protein sequences are deduplicated, and each keeps its most common genes and DNA. For this sample the table gives roughly 700,000 distinct CDR3 sequences, of which 20% to 25% were detected only once. The ten largest account for 9% to 9.5% of the sample. These same records also appear under a second study, on T cells of mothers and their children.

The sample consisted of blood. These receptors were collected from a boy between 10 and 17 years old in good health.

V usage is TRBV9 and J usage is TRBJ1-2; no clear D gene. V lost 4 bases and J lost 6, with 7 bases in between. The CDR3 is made up of 11 amino acids. Germline CDR1 and CDR2: SGDLS and YYNGEE. The CDR3 nucleotides are TGTGCCAGCAGCCGGGTCAATGGCTACACCTTC. Translating gives CASSRVNGYTF.

This clonotype has a single count. The rearrangement uses TRBV15 and TRBJ1-1; unclear D gene. Trimming stripped 0 bases from V and 3 bases from J, with 8 bases between. CDR1 LNHNV and CDR2 YYDKDF come from the germline V gene (reference sequence). CDR3 length equals 14 residues. In nucleotides, the CDR3 is TGTGCCACCAGCAGAGATGAGGGCCACACTGAAGCTTTCTTT. Translated, it gives CATSRDEGHTEAFF.

V gene TRBV20-1 combines with J gene TRBJ2-7; 12 bases align to TRBD1. The CDR3 runs 17 residues. CDR1 and CDR2 (germline): DFQATT, SNEGSKA (reference sequence). Trimming removed 0 bases from V and 2 bases from J; junction bases left unmatched: 8. The CDR3 here is CSARDHLGTGGTYEQYF. The CDR3 region has the DNA TGCAGTGCTAGAGATCACCTCGGGACAGGGGGCACCTACGAGCAGTACTTC.

The genes are TRBV20-1 and TRBJ2-5, with D perhaps TRBD1 (5 bases). V lost 8 bases and J 1 base, leaving 17 bases between the germline ends. The CDR3 spans 14 residues. Germline V gene data show CDR1 as DFQATT and CDR2 as SNEGSKA (reference sequence). Written as DNA, the CDR3 is TGCAGTACCTTTAATGGGGCGGCCCAAGAGACCCAGTACTTC. Its protein is CSTFNGAAQETQYF.

CDR3: CASSLQASYEQFF. The CDR3 nucleotides read TGTGCCAGCAGCTTGCAAGCCTCCTATGAGCAGTTCTTC. The rearrangement uses TRBV7-6 and TRBJ2-1; D is undetermined. CDR1 is SGHVS and CDR2 is FNYEAQ in the germline V gene. The CDR3 runs 13 residues. Deletions cut 3 bases from V and 8 bases from J, with 11 bases between.

In this sample, this clonotype turned up a few times. The chain carries TRBV6-1 and TRBJ1-1; unclear D gene. Germline V gene data show CDR1 as MNHNS and CDR2 as SASEGT. The CDR3 is 15 residues long. The V end lost 3 bases, the J end lost 0 bases, and 11 bases lay between the germline ends. CDR3 sequence (DNA): TGTGCCAGCAGTGAGCCCGGGTCCATGAACACTGAAGCTTTCTTT. Residues: CASSEPGSMNTEAFF.

This sequence joins TRBV6-5 and TRBJ2-5, with D perhaps TRBD1 (6 bases). The CDR3 is made up of 14 amino acids. V dropped 3 bases and J dropped 0 bases, with 8 bases sitting between them. Germline loops: CDR1 MNHEY, CDR2 SVGAGI. CDR3 nucleotides: TGTGCCAGCAGTTATAGGGGGTACCAAGAGACCCAGTACTTC. It yields the protein CASSYRGYQETQYF.

The V and J genes are TRBV7-3 and TRBJ2-5; perhaps D is TRBD1 or TRBD2 (5 bases each). V lost 4 bases, J lost 4 bases, and 16 bases lay in between. Germline V gives CDR1 SGHTA, CDR2 FQGTGA. This CDR3 has 15 residues. The CDR3 DNA follows: TGTGCCAGCAGCTCCATCGGGGCAGGGAGAGAGACCCAGTACTTC. Protein: CASSSIGAGRETQYF.